The entry that follows covers one T cell receptor (beta chain) sequence. No antigen is known for it. The sample holds no much larger clone one base away, and base qualities are not on file. These data come from a study of cytomegalovirus exposure and HLA in healthy donors (dated by TCRdb to the late 2010s). Turning to the overall study: An earlier analysis of fewer than 750 of the donors reported under 300 Gb of sequence data and some 110 million unique TCR beta sequences obtained from about 179 million T cells. An early release covering about 600 HLA-typed donors comprised approximately 300 gigabases of sequencing data and approximately 85 million unique TCR sequences. Of the roughly 400 genotyped donors, 75% to 85% were placed in the genetic ancestry cluster associated with self-reported Caucasian donors. The study was designed to test whether signatures of past pathogen exposure could be identified by cataloging public T cell receptors. The study profiled the T cell repertoires of under 700 subjects by immunosequencing and related them to cytomegalovirus serostatus. A separate validation cohort of roughly 120 different subjects was used in addition to the roughly 700-subject first cohort. High-throughput TCR immunosequencing, statistical association of individual TCRs with disease status, and machine learning were combined to predict cytomegalovirus infection status. A later analysis re-examined previously published TCR beta repertoires from just over 650 donors and added high-resolution HLA genotyping to investigate patterns of TCR occurrence. The later analysis used no new phenotypic data to find candidate immune exposures, relying instead on TCR beta sequences and their occurrence across donors. An earlier analysis of 587 of the donors applied high-throughput TCR beta sequencing to assess whether each TCR beta V gene segment acted as functional or pseudogenic. Donor age, sex, ethnicity and CMV serostatus were compiled alongside the repertoire data. In a later genetic analysis, genome-wide SNP genotypes for about 65% of the roughly 670 donors were used, and that subset was treated as a discovery cohort. All discovery cohort repertoires had been generated using a single sequencing platform. Class I and class II HLA loci were covered by the typing at four-digit resolution. The number of donors typed differed by locus, with roughly 620-630 for A, B, C, DRB1 and DQB1, around 500 for DQA1, approximately 570 for DPA1, and approximately 470 for DPB1. Because of strong linkage in the cohort, 5 or 6 DR-DQ haplotypes were treated as single units for association and clustering. Among several hundred genotyped donors of the cohort, an average of about 240,000 unique TCR beta nucleotide sequences was sequenced per donor, of which 15% to 20% were non-productive. The full study reports these points: A few of the identified cytomegalovirus-associated TCR beta chains were confirmed in vitro to be specific for cytomegalovirus antigens. In a later analysis, several top co-occurrence clusters were reported to appear linked to parvovirus B19, influenza, CMV and Epstein-Barr virus. According to a later analysis, most CMV-associated TCR beta chains appeared to be HLA-restricted, and the HLA associations seemed to be driven largely by CMV exposure. A group of highly shared sequence variants was considered likely to be a technical artifact of the sequencing pipeline. Across donors, most TCR sequences were observed very rarely, whereas some public TCRs were present in many individuals. In a later analysis, TCR association rates were found to vary across HLA loci, with the most associated TCRs seen for DRB1 alleles and the fewest for HLA-C alleles. Specific HLA alleles were associated with 15,000 to 20,000 TCR beta sequences at a false discovery rate of 0.05 in a later analysis. Correlated functional status among segregating V segments might reflect linkage disequilibrium, but an unknown experimental factor could not be ruled out. In a later analysis, HLA-associated TCR beta chains were found to be more clonally expanded and to have lower generation probabilities than equally common non-associated chains. Because some donors lacked HLA typing at each locus, the association tests relied only on the typed subset. When HLA alleles, especially DR and DQ, strongly co-occurred, TCR associations were difficult to assign to individual alleles. The authors suggested that the approach could potentially be generalized to other disease states and immunological phenotypes. Because the 87-base-pair reads could not distinguish some IMGT-functional V segments, including TRBV6-2 and TRBV6-3, those segments were excluded. Presence/absence analyses assumed roughly uniform sequencing depth across donors, an assumption that may not hold. A later genetic analysis associated a missense DCLRE1C variant with V-gene and J-gene trimming of TCR beta chains, and an independent cohort replicated the association. A further reported finding was that TCR beta sequences accurately predicted the HLA-A and HLA-B alleles for most subjects in the first cohort. The earlier analysis of 587 of the donors excluded roughly 17 rarely observed V segments, including chromosome 9 orphons, because counts were too low. The only immune exposure information available for the cohort was CMV serostatus. Cytomegalovirus status was reported to be diagnosed by the classifier with high specificity and sensitivity in both the original and validation cohorts. A total of roughly 160 TCR beta chains were listed by the study as associated with cytomegalovirus. Compared with the approximately 710-donor mean, donors in an Asian-associated ancestry cluster had fewer N-insertions in productive TCRs, according to a later genetic analysis. Broadly in line with IMGT annotations, most TCR beta V segments showed up in productive rearrangements about 87% or about 30% of the time in an earlier analysis of roughly 590 of the donors. Only TCR beta chains were sequenced in this cohort, and the absence of alpha or paired-chain data limited detectable features.

In total, 500 to 700 healthy bone marrow donors made up the cohort. All cohort members were sampled while nominally healthy, although unrecorded immune exposures were likely present. The donor was CMV seropositive and belonged to the group of 250 to 300 seropositive cohort members. Every donor gave a peripheral blood sample, and the peripheral blood mononuclear cells from that sample were used for TCR beta sequencing. Genomic DNA was extracted from the blood cell samples with the Qiagen DNeasy Blood Extraction Kit. Library creation used the immunoSEQ multiplex PCR assay. A mixture of 60 forward primers for TCR Vbeta segments and 13 reverse primers for TCR Jbeta segments was used in the multiplex PCR. The CDR3 region of rearranged TCR beta genes was amplified from genomic DNA with a multiplex PCR assay. On the Illumina HiSeq System, the amplified TCR beta libraries were sequenced as 87-base-pair reads. In the original analysis: A later analysis tallied roughly 78 million unique TCR beta chains across the 666 repertoires, and 10 million to 11 million of those chains were shared by two or more donors. To remove PCR and sequencing errors, raw reads were error-corrected and collapsed into unique sequences using a nearest-neighbor algorithm that merged closely related sequences. To assign V, D and J gene segments, CDR3 sequences were aligned to IMGT reference sequences. For a sequence to be retained, at least a six-nucleotide match to both a V gene segment and a J gene segment was required. Rearrangements were classified as productive when the CDR3 lacked stop codons and remained in frame with V and J, and all other rearrangements were classified as non-productive. CDR3 was defined by IMGT convention, running from the second conserved V-encoded cysteine to the conserved J-encoded phenylalanine. The earlier analysis of 500 to 650 of the donors excluded any sequence lacking an unambiguous match to a single V gene segment. An earlier analysis of around 600 of the donors classified V segments as functional when productive rearrangements were above 56.7% and as segregating when the standard deviation between donors was above 5%. A statistical classification framework was built to diagnose cytomegalovirus status from the catalog of TCR beta chain sequences. V and J gene assignment, in a later analysis, came from comparing TCR nucleotide sequences with IMGT/GENE-DB human TR gene sequences. A later analysis assigned CDR3 sequences and most-parsimonious VDJ recombination scenarios with the TCRdist pipeline. A later analysis defined each TCR beta chain by its CDR3 amino acid sequence plus V-gene family, and excluded reads lacking a unique V-gene family. A later analysis removed 450 to 600 highly shared, low-generation-probability nucleotide sequences to deal with suspected cross-contamination and a sequencing artifact. In a later analysis, a clonal expansion index for each public chain was calculated from normalized within-repertoire ranks of inferred template counts. Generation probabilities in a later analysis came from a VDJ recombination model fitted to out-of-frame rearrangements, and those results were checked against IGoR. A later analysis scored TCR-TCR, TCR-HLA and TCR-CMV co-occurrence with hypergeometric tests, applying a repertoire-size bias correction to TCR pairs. False discovery rates were estimated in a later analysis by permuting HLA or CMV assignments 20 times. A later analysis grouped co-occurring TCRs with DBSCAN, adding TCRdist sequence similarity when clustering within HLA-allele-positive subsets. Co-occurrence clustering excluded repertoires with fewer than 30,000 or more than 120,000 public chains, plus five with anomalous nucleotide sharing. This is the immuneACCESS table as TCRdb keeps it, with only in-frame sequences that have V and J called. A part of the clones is gone; compared with another copy, unresolved V genes explain less than half, and the rest is unexplained. The V and J calls and clone size come from that table; D and trimming were worked out from the DNA. Across this sample there are 90,000 to 150,000 clones, with approximately 80% seen only once. Roughly 12% of the sample is in the top ten clones.

V loses 4 bases at its end and J loses 9 bases; junction bases beyond the gene matches: 8. CDR1 KGHSH and CDR2 LQKENI are derived from the germline V gene. From the cysteine up to the phenylalanine, the CDR3 has a length of 15 residues. Only the CDR3 portion is preserved as DNA: 45 bases, with reading frame beginning at the first base. The chain employs TRBV18 and TRBJ1-6; 8 middle bases align to TRBD1. This sequence was found in a woman between 35 and 50 years old in good health and CMV-seropositive. The material sequenced was PBMCs. The nucleotide sequence is given as TGTGCCAGCTCACTACTCCGGGACAGGACTTCACCCCTCCACTTT. This gives the protein CASSLLRDRTSPLHF.